Below are 31 T cell receptor beta chains sequenced from a single sample in a study of neurological immune-mediated disorders. TCRdb re-called the 5' RACE reads through MiXCR, storing one row per CDR3 protein. The sample carries over 45,000 distinct CDR3 sequences, approximately 5.8% recorded once. Sequencing used CD4+ T cells from blood. These receptors came from a woman aged 18-29 years with multiple sclerosis.

This clonotype was picked up many times. The V gene is TRBV7-2, the J gene TRBJ1-1; 7 bases are shared with TRBD1. The V and J ends lost 4 bases and 5 bases, in that order; junction bases with no gene match: 4. Germline V CDR1 and CDR2: SGHTA, FQGNSA. The CDR3 extends over 13 amino acids. The DNA for the CDR3 is TGTGCCAGCAGCTATCAGGGGGTAACTGAAGCTTTCTTT. Encoded protein: CASSYQGVTEAFF.

The gene calls are TRBV5-1 and TRBJ1-2; TRBD1 is a possible D gene (5 bases). The CDR3 sequence is 11 residues long. CDR1 and CDR2 from the germline V gene are SGHRS and YFSETQ. V lost 2 bases to trimming and J lost 12 bases, with 11 bases between them. CDR3 DNA: TGCGCCAGCAGCTTCACAGGTGCCCACACCTTC. It encodes CASSFTGAHTF.

This clonotype was seen ten or more times. The chain couples TRBV20-1 to TRBJ1-1; D uncertain. Trimming took off 8 bases at V and 0 bases at J, with 7 bases between the two ends. This CDR3 is 11 amino acids long. The germline V gene has CDR1 DFQATT and CDR2 SNEGSKA (reference sequence). The CDR3 spells CSSRVNTEAFF. The CDR3 nucleotides read TGCAGTTCCAGAGTGAACACTGAAGCTTTCTTT.

This clonotype was picked up many times. The chain uses TRBV2 and TRBJ2-1; 7 positions agree with TRBD1. Germline-derived CDR1 and CDR2 are SNHLY and FYNNEI. The CDR3 sequence is 15 residues long. The junction had 10 bases not matched to a gene; V was cut back by 6 bases and J by 5 bases. In nucleotides, the CDR3 is TGTGCCAGCAGCCCGAAGGGACAGATCAACAATGAGCAGTTCTTC. It yields the protein CASSPKGQINNEQFF.

Many counts were recorded for this clonotype. V is TRBV10-3 and J is TRBJ1-1; 10 nucleotides align to TRBD1. V trimming: 0 bases; J trimming: 8 bases; junction bases outside the gene matches: 12. The CDR3 runs to 17 residues. CDR1 and CDR2 (germline): ENHRY, SYGVKD. The CDR3: CAISESSGGTGVGEAFF. In DNA, the CDR3 is TGTGCCATCAGTGAGTCCAGCGGAGGGACAGGGGTGGGAGAAGCTTTCTTT.

In its sample, this clonotype was seen many times. J is TRBJ1-2 and V is TRBV21-1. TRBV21-1 is classified as a pseudogene. The CDR3 has 13 residues. DNA of the CDR3: TGTGCCAGCAGCAAAGGGGTTCACTATGGCTACACCTTC. Its protein product is CASSKGVHYGYTF.

This clonotype was counted ten times or more. The chain employs TRBV7-2 and TRBJ2-3; D may match TRBD1 or TRBD2 (5 bases each). This CDR3 contains 17 residues. V was trimmed by 5 bases and J by 2 bases, leaving 20 bases between them. The germline CDR1 and CDR2 sequences are SGHTA and FQGNSA. This chain's CDR3 is CASSPTKGRALTDTQYF. The CDR3 nucleotides are TGTGCCAGCAGCCCGACTAAGGGACGAGCCCTCACAGATACGCAGTATTTT.

This clonotype was seen many times. The chain uses TRBV25-1 and TRBJ1-1; D not certain. This CDR3 spans 11 amino acids. CDR1 is MGHDK and CDR2 is SYGVNS in the germline V gene. Trimming shortened V by 5 bases and J by 4 bases, and 5 bases separated the two germline ends. The CDR3, as DNA: TGTGCCAGCAGTAACCCCACTGAAGCTTTCTTT. Translated: CASSNPTEAFF.

J is TRBJ1-1 and V is TRBV5-4; TRBD1 is a possible D gene (6 bases). Germline values: CDR1 SGHNT, CDR2 YYREEE (reference sequence). This CDR3 region has 15 residues. Trimming shortened V by 4 bases and J by 1 base, and 14 bases separated the two germline ends. The CDR3 sequence: CASSAGQMTNTEAFF. The CDR3 nucleotides are TGTGCCAGCAGCGCCGGACAGATGACGAACACTGAAGCTTTCTTT.

Here the CDR3 reads CASGWGTSGRASGANVLTF. In DNA form, the CDR3 reads TGTGCCAGCGGATGGGGGACTAGCGGGAGGGCCTCTGGGGCCAACGTCCTGACTTTC. The rearrangement uses TRBV9 and TRBJ2-6; 16 positions agree with TRBD2. Germline V gives CDR1 SGDLS, CDR2 YYNGEE. The CDR3 loop spans 19 amino acids. V shed 7 bases and J 0 bases; nucleotides not matched to a gene: 7.

Ten or more counts support this clonotype. CDR3 sequence: CASIPWGGKNTEAFF. For the CDR3, the DNA is TGTGCCAGCATCCCTTGGGGGGGAAAGAACACTGAAGCTTTCTTT. J is TRBJ1-1 and V is TRBV27, with D possibly being TRBD1 (5 bases). Germline CDR1 and CDR2: MNHEY and SMNVEV (reference sequence). The CDR3 contains 15 residues. V lost 7 bases to trimming and J lost 1 base, with 16 bases between them.

This clonotype has a count of ten or more. The V and J genes are TRBV6-5 and TRBJ2-7; D gene uncertain. V was trimmed by 5 bases and J by 2 bases, leaving 10 bases between them. Germline values: CDR1 MNHEY, CDR2 SVGAGI. This CDR3 has 13 residues. CDR3 bases: TGTGCCAGCAGTCGGTCGGTGGCCTACGAGCAGTACTTC. Its protein is CASSRSVAYEQYF.

In its sample, this clonotype was seen many times. The chain uses TRBV5-6 and TRBJ1-2; D is unclear. Trimming left V 0 bases short and J 1 base short, with 7 bases between. CDR3 length: 14 amino acids. Per the germline V gene, CDR1 is SGHDT and CDR2 is YYEEEE. The CDR3 nucleotides are TGTGCCAGCAGCTTGGGACGGGGTAACTATGGCTACACCTTC. Encoded protein: CASSLGRGNYGYTF.

This clonotype was seen at least ten times. The V and J genes are TRBV3-1 and TRBJ2-1; D remains ambiguous. Trimming removed 4 bases from V and 3 bases from J, with 10 bases in between. The CDR3 sequence is 14 residues long. Germline CDR1 LGHDT, CDR2 YNNKEL (reference sequence). As DNA, the CDR3 is TGTGCCAGCAGCCCAGTGTATCTCTACAATGAGCAGTTCTTC. The encoded protein is CASSPVYLYNEQFF.

This clonotype appeared many times. The chain recombines TRBV7-9 with TRBJ2-7, with 9 bases matching TRBD1. V trimming: 5 bases; J trimming: 3 bases; junction bases outside the gene matches: 11. The germline gives CDR1 SEHNR, CDR2 FQNEAQ (reference sequence). The CDR3 covers 16 residues. CDR3 in DNA: TGTGCCAGCAGCCAAACGGGACAGGGCTCGAGCTACGAGCAGTACGTC. Protein sequence: CASSQTGQGSSYEQYV.

This clonotype was observed many times. The chain employs TRBV18 and TRBJ1-5, with D possibly TRBD1 on 5 matching bases. The CDR3 has 16 residues. The V and J ends lost 6 bases and 6 bases respectively, with 21 bases between them. CDR1 is KGHSH, CDR2 LQKENI, per germline. The CDR3 coding sequence is TGTGCCAGCTCCCCTAGGGACGGATCGGTTGGTCAGCCCCAGCATTTT. It yields the protein CASSPRDGSVGQPQHF.

This clonotype was seen many times. The gene calls are TRBV3-1 and TRBJ1-1, with D unresolved. This CDR3 has 15 residues. The V end was cut by 0 bases, the J end by 4 bases, with 12 bases between. Germline values: CDR1 LGHDT, CDR2 YNNKEL (reference sequence). The CDR3 DNA reads as TGTGCCAGCAGCCAAGATTCCCGGCGGTCCACTGAAGCTTTCTTT. Translating it yields CASSQDSRRSTEAFF.

This clonotype has a count of ten or more. The gene calls are TRBV5-1 and TRBJ2-3; D gene uncertain. Germline CDR1 is SGHRS and CDR2 is YFSETQ. Trimming took off 7 bases at V and 0 bases at J, with 18 bases between the two ends. This CDR3 comprises 16 residues. As DNA, the CDR3 is TGCGCCAGCTACGCCAGGCCCGCCTCAAGCACAGATACGCAGTATTTT. Its protein product is CASYARPASSTDTQYF.

The chain is built from TRBV25-1 and TRBJ2-1; TRBD2 aligns across 7 bases. The junction had 9 bases not matched to a gene; V was cut back by 6 bases and J by 13 bases. Per germline, CDR1 MGHDK and CDR2 SYGVNS. The CDR3 has 12 residues. The CDR3, as DNA: TGTGCCAGCAGCGGCGGGGGAGAGACCCAGTTCTTC. Translated, it gives CASSGGGETQFF.

In this sample, this clonotype turned up many times. This chain connects TRBV20-1 to TRBJ1-5, with D hard to call. Between the trimmed V and J ends, which lost 3 bases and 5 bases, there was a span of 5 bases. The CDR3 loop spans 11 amino acids. Per the germline V gene, CDR1 is DFQATT and CDR2 is SNEGSKA (reference sequence). CDR3 protein: CSARGYQPQHF. The CDR3 DNA reads as TGCAGTGCTAGGGGTTATCAGCCCCAGCATTTT.

This clonotype has at least ten counts. The V and J genes are TRBV2 and TRBJ2-4, with D uncertain. V dropped 2 bases and J dropped 14 bases, with 10 bases sitting between them. Germline CDR1 reads SNHLY; CDR2 reads FYNNEI. CDR3 length: 11 residues. This CDR3 is CASSESILKYF. DNA for the CDR3: TGTGCCAGCAGTGAAAGCATTTTGAAGTACTTC.

This clonotype was detected many times. The CDR3 loop is CASSFLAASLTNEQFF. The CDR3 DNA reads as TGCGCCAGCAGCTTTCTAGCGGCGTCTCTTACAAATGAGCAGTTCTTC. The gene calls are TRBV5-1 and TRBJ2-1; 7 bases line up with TRBD2. The CDR3 loop spans 16 amino acids. J lost 7 bases, V lost 2 bases, and 12 bases had no gene match. CDR1 is SGHRS, CDR2 YFSETQ, per germline.

Many counts were recorded for this clonotype. V gene TRBV24-1 combines with J gene TRBJ2-1; 9 nucleotides align to TRBD1. The CDR3 loop spans 14 amino acids. V dropped 5 bases and J dropped 6; count of bases not matched to a gene: 4. The germline gives CDR1 KGHDR, CDR2 SFDVKD. CDR3: CATSAQGQGNEQFF. Here the CDR3 DNA reads TGTGCCACCAGTGCGCAGGGACAGGGCAATGAGCAGTTCTTC.

This clonotype was counted many times. The CDR3, as DNA: TGTGCCAGCAGAGAGGCTTCCGGGGAGCTGTTTTTT. Amino acid sequence: CASREASGELFF. The genes are TRBV12-3 or TRBV12-4 and TRBJ2-2; D call uncertain. This CDR3 contains 12 residues. The V end lost 6 bases, the J end lost 6 bases, and 8 bases lay between the germline ends.

This clonotype was detected ten times or more. This chain links TRBV6-6 with TRBJ2-4; perhaps D is TRBD1 or TRBD2 (6 bases each). The CDR3 runs 19 residues. From germline, CDR1 is MNHNY and CDR2 SVGAGI (reference sequence). The germline V and J ends were trimmed by 2 bases and 5 bases, with 25 bases remaining between them. CDR3 loop: CASSYGGMTGPRAQNIQYF. CDR3 nucleotides: TGTGCCAGCAGTTACGGGGGGATGACAGGCCCCAGGGCCCAAAACATTCAGTACTTC.

On this clonotype: A much bigger clone sits one base away, suggesting this may be a read error. The chain has TRBV12-3 or TRBV12-4 and TRBJ2-1; 8 bases line up with TRBD2. The CDR3 runs to 15 residues. Trimming removed 6 bases from V and 5 bases from J; junction bases left unmatched: 9. CDR3 bases: TGTGCCAGCAGGCGGGGGGTGCGGGGAAACAATGAGCAGTTCTTC. Protein sequence: CASRRGVRGNNEQFF.

The table lists this clonotype with many counts. This chain connects TRBV11-2 to TRBJ1-1; D is unresolved. The ends were cut back, 5 bases at V and 1 base at J, with 11 bases in the middle. CDR1 and CDR2 (germline): SGHAT, FQNNGV. The CDR3 spans 14 residues. The CDR3 sequence: CASSHAGPNTEAFF. The CDR3 bases are TGTGCCAGCAGCCATGCCGGGCCGAACACTGAAGCTTTCTTT.

This clonotype was observed at least ten times. The J gene is TRBJ1-2, the V gene TRBV28, with TRBD1 identical over 9 bases. The germline gives CDR1 MDHEN, CDR2 SYDVKM. This CDR3 is built from 15 residues. Germline trimming cut 5 bases from V and 5 bases from J; bases unmatched to any gene: 9. In nucleotides, the CDR3 is TGTGCCAGCAGTATCCCTGCTGGGACAGGGTATGGCTACACCTTC. Residues: CASSIPAGTGYGYTF.

By sample fraction, this clonotype is medium-sized (0.01 to 0.1%). The V call is TRBV29-1, the J call TRBJ2-2; D gene ambiguous. The CDR3 is made up of 13 amino acids. Germline V gene sequence: CDR1 SQVTM, CDR2 ANQGSEA. Trimming took 8 bases from V and 5 from J, leaving 15 bases between them. For the CDR3, the DNA is TGCAGCACCTACCGGACGGAGACCGGGGAGCTGTTTTTT. It is translated as CSTYRTETGELFF.

The V gene is TRBV12-3 or TRBV12-4, the J gene TRBJ2-1; 8 bases agree with TRBD2. The trim removed 4 bases at V and 4 bases at J, leaving 6 bases unmatched. The CDR3 totals 15 residues. The CDR3 DNA sequence: TGTGCCAGCAGTTGGAGCGGGGGAACTTACAATGAGCAGTTCTTC. Amino acid sequence: CASSWSGGTYNEQFF.

This clonotype was recorded many times. CDR3 sequence (DNA): TGTGCCAGCAGTATAGCGGCCGAGCAGTACGTC. This codes for CASSIAAEQYV. The rearrangement joins TRBV2 to TRBJ2-7; D perhaps matches TRBD2 (6 bases). Deletions cut 5 bases from V and 6 bases from J, with 8 bases between. Germline V gene sequence: CDR1 SNHLY, CDR2 FYNNEI. CDR3 length equals 11 residues.